The rows below give T cell receptor beta chains drawn from one sample of a study of cytomegalovirus exposure and HLA in healthy donors. TCRdb's table, derived via immunoSEQ multiplex PCR, lists solely in-frame clones and lacks some. The data show fewer than 250,000 clones, with around nine tenths seen just once and 2.5% to 3% held by the top ten. The sample consisted of PBMCs. The origin of the receptors is a man between 18 and 29 years old in good health and CMV-seronegative. Both conserved end residues are part of each CDR3. A D gene is named only where the DNA matches it firmly. The size of a clone is reported for some rows only, either as once, few or many, or as a class for expanded clones.

D,J,V,size,DNA,CDR3
-,TRBJ1-4,TRBV28,-,TGTGCCAGCAGTTTCTCTAGGGGAGGGGAAAAACTGTTTTTT,CASSFSRGGEKLFF
-,TRBJ1-2,TRBV9,-,TGTGCCAGCAGCCCGCAACCCTCCCTGAGCTATGGCTACACCTTC,CASSPQPSLSYGYTF
-,TRBJ2-7,TRBV18,-,TGTGCCAGCTCACCCCTAATAACTGGCTCCTACGAGCAGTACTTC,CASSPLITGSYEQYF
-,TRBJ2-7,TRBV4-3,-,TGCGCCAGCAGCCAAGACTTCGCTTGGGGGACTGGGGCCTACGAGCAGTACTTC,CASSQDFAWGTGAYEQYF
TRBD1,TRBJ1-2,TRBV30,-,TGTGCCTGGAGTAGGGACAGCCGTTCATATGGCTACACCTTC,CAWSRDSRSYGYTF
-,TRBJ2-3,TRBV30,once,TGTGCCTGGAGTTACGGAGCAGATACGCAGTATTTT,CAWSYGADTQYF
-,TRBJ2-2,TRBV18,-,TGTGCCAGCTCTCCCGGTTTCACCGGGGAGCTGTTTTTT,CASSPGFTGELFF
-,TRBJ2-1,TRBV5-6,-,TGTGCCAGCAGCAAGCAGCGACATTCCGGGGGATACAATGAGCAGTTCTTC,CASSKQRHSGGYNEQFF
TRBD2,TRBJ2-1,TRBV5-4,-,TGTGCCAGCAGGGGCGGGGGGGCACCCCACAATGAGCAGTTCTTC,CASRGGGAPHNEQFF
TRBD1,TRBJ1-6,TRBV15,-,TGTGCCACCAGCACCCGCAGGGGGAGCTCCTATAATTCACCCCTCCACTTT,CATSTRRGSSYNSPLHF
TRBD1,TRBJ2-4,TRBV5-4,-,TGTGCCGGGGCCCGGGACAGGGAAAACATTCAGTACTTC,CAGARDRENIQYF
-,TRBJ2-7,TRBV29-1,-,TGCAGCGTTGAATTAGTCGGAGGCCCAAAGCCCTACGAGCAGTACTTC,CSVELVGGPKPYEQYF
TRBD1,TRBJ1-6,TRBV5-1,-,TGCGCCAGCAGCTTGGGGGACAGAAAAGTTTCACCCCTCCACTTT,CASSLGDRKVSPLHF
-,TRBJ2-6,TRBV4-1,-,TGCGCCAGCAGCCGTCCTACAGGGCTGGGGGCCAACGTCCTGACTTTC,CASSRPTGLGANVLTF
TRBD1,TRBJ1-1,TRBV2,-,TGTGCCCCCCGACAGGGAAGGAACACTGAAGCTTTCTTT,CAPRQGRNTEAFF
-,TRBJ1-4,TRBV5-1,-,TGCGCCAGCAGCTTAACCGGGGCTAATGAAAAACTGTTTTTT,CASSLTGANEKLFF
TRBD2,TRBJ2-1,TRBV14,-,TGTGCCAGCAGCCAAGTGTCCAGCGGGGTACGGCAGTTCTTC,CASSQVSSGVRQFF
-,TRBJ2-7,TRBV10-1,-,TGCGCCAGCAGTGAGTCCGGGACAAGGACCTACGAGCAGTACTTC,CASSESGTRTYEQYF
TRBD1,TRBJ1-2,TRBV28,-,TGTGCCAGCAGCCCGCCGGGACAGGGGAGCGCTAACTATGGCTACACCTTC,CASSPPGQGSANYGYTF
-,TRBJ2-1,TRBV4-3,-,TGCGCCAGCAGCCAATCTTCGAGGGAGCAGTTCTTC,CASSQSSREQFF
TRBD1,TRBJ2-7,TRBV7-9,-,TGTGCCAGCAGCCTAGCCCAAGGGGGCCCCAGGAGCTACGAGCAGTACTTC,CASSLAQGGPRSYEQYF
-,TRBJ1-6,TRBV7-2,-,TGTGCCAGCAGCTTAGCCACAGGGAAAAGGGCTTCACCCCTCCACTTT,CASSLATGKRASPLHF
-,TRBJ2-6,TRBV28,-,TGTGCCAGCAGTTTATTTTTGGTGAGCTCTGGGGCCAACGTCCTGACTTTC,CASSLFLVSSGANVLTF
TRBD2,TRBJ2-5,TRBV5-1,once,TGCGCCAGCAGCTCAGGACTAGCCGGGGAGACCCAGTACTTC,CASSSGLAGETQYF
TRBD2,TRBJ2-5,TRBV27,-,TGTGCCAGCCGGTCGGGGGGAGCCTTGGAGACCCAGTACTTC,CASRSGGALETQYF